The rows below give T cell receptor beta chains drawn from one sample of a study of OX40 agonist ivuxolimab in advanced cancers. Measured with immunoSEQ multiplex PCR; TCRdb has only the in-frame clones, and not every one. The data contain 70,000 to 95,000 clones, 88% of them singletons. Material: CD4+ or CD8+ T cells sorted from blood, obtained in a trial of the OX40 agonist ivuxolimab. The receptor set was obtained from an adult with an advanced solid tumor such as melanoma, head and neck, liver or kidney cancer. Each CDR3 is given with its conserved first and last residue. Fields, in order: clone size, J gene, D gene, V gene, CDR3 protein, CDR3 DNA. A D gene is named only where the DNA matches it firmly. The size of a clone is reported for some rows only, either as once, few or many, or as a class for expanded clones.

-	TRBJ2-7	-	TRBV5-1	CASRQGASGGTYEQYF	TGCGCCAGCAGGCAGGGGGCGAGCGGGGGTACTTACGAGCAGTACTTC
-	TRBJ2-1	TRBD2	TRBV9	CASSSRGEANNEQFF	TGTGCCAGCAGCTCACGGGGGGAAGCGAACAATGAGCAGTTCTTC
-	TRBJ1-1	TRBD1	TRBV28	CASSLEGARTEAFF	TGTGCCAGCAGTTTAGAGGGGGCGCGAACTGAAGCTTTCTTT
-	TRBJ2-1	-	TRBV7-2	CASSLDREWGKFF	TGTGCCAGCAGCTTAGACCGGGAGTGGGGCAAGTTCTTC
-	TRBJ2-5	-	TRBV5-1	CASSSGARAETQYF	TGCGCCAGCAGCTCTGGGGCCAGGGCAGAGACCCAGTACTTC
-	TRBJ2-3	-	TRBV5-1	CASSPQWGGDGDTQYF	TGCGCCAGCAGCCCGCAGTGGGGGGGCGATGGGGATACGCAGTATTTT
-	TRBJ2-1	TRBD2	TRBV6-5	CASSYTTSGSNEQFF	TGTGCCAGCAGTTACACGACTAGCGGGAGCAATGAGCAGTTCTTC
-	TRBJ2-7	-	TRBV4-1	CASSQSPATYTYEQYF	TGCGCCAGCAGCCAAAGTCCCGCCACATATACCTACGAGCAGTACTTC
-	TRBJ2-7	-	TRBV9	CASSVDGSSYEQYF	TGTGCCAGCAGCGTAGATGGCAGCTCCTACGAGCAGTACTTC
-	TRBJ1-4	-	TRBV6-5	CASSLSLEEKLFF	TGTGCCAGCAGTCTAAGCTTGGAAGAAAAACTGTTTTTT
few	TRBJ1-1	-	TRBV6-5	CASRRPSNTQDAFF	TGTGCCAGCCGTCGACCCTCCAACACACAGGACGCTTTCTTT
-	TRBJ1-2	-	TRBV6-1	CASSAGSGDYGYTF	TGTGCCAGCAGCGCCGGTTCCGGGGATTATGGCTACACCTTC
once	TRBJ1-4	-	TRBV9	CASSSRGFRDEKLFF	TGTGCCAGCAGCAGCAGGGGTTTTAGGGATGAAAAACTGTTTTTT
-	TRBJ2-7	-	TRBV7-8	CASSLEGDSSYEQYF	TGTGCCAGCAGCTTAGAGGGCGACAGCTCCTACGAGCAGTACTTC
-	TRBJ1-6	TRBD1	TRBV2	CASSETGTGGGSPLHF	TGTGCCAGCAGTGAAACCGGGACAGGGGGTGGTTCACCCCTCCACTTT
-	TRBJ2-7	-	TRBV11-3	CASSPAGQTLYYEQYF	TGTGCCAGCAGCCCAGCGGGACAGACATTATATTACGAGCAGTACTTC
-	TRBJ2-3	-	TRBV5-1	CASSLAGSARVTDTQYF	TGCGCCAGCAGCTTGGCCGGTAGTGCCAGGGTAACAGATACGCAGTATTTT
-	TRBJ2-7	-	TRBV4-1	CASSQDPPPREQYF	TGCGCCAGCAGCCAAGATCCGCCCCCTAGGGAGCAGTACTTC
-	TRBJ2-5	-	TRBV10-2	CASSAVAGETQYF	TGCGCCAGCAGTGCGGTAGCAGGGGAGACCCAGTACTTC
-	TRBJ2-4	TRBD2	TRBV7-9	CASSLVMSSGGAKNIQYF	TGTGCCAGCAGCTTAGTTATGTCGAGCGGGGGTGCCAAAAACATTCAGTACTTC
once	TRBJ2-1	TRBD2	TRBV4-1	CASSQGVAGGYEQFF	TGCGCCAGCAGCCAAGGTGTGGCGGGGGGATATGAGCAGTTCTTC
once	TRBJ2-5	TRBD1	TRBV5-1	CASSLGGGLETQYF	TGCGCCAGCAGCTTGGGAGGGGGCTTGGAGACCCAGTACTTC
-	TRBJ2-5	-	TRBV11-3	CASSLGGRKETQYF	TGTGCCAGCAGCTTAGGAGGGAGGAAAGAGACCCAGTACTTC
-	TRBJ2-7	-	TRBV6-5	CASTETRRGEQYF	TGTGCCAGCACCGAGACTAGGCGGGGCGAGCAGTACTTC
-	TRBJ1-3	-	TRBV19	CASRGLGNTIYF	TGTGCCAGTAGAGGATTAGGAAACACCATATATTTT
-	TRBJ1-5	-	TRBV29-1	CSVPTGSAGQPQHF	TGCAGCGTTCCCACAGGGAGCGCGGGTCAGCCCCAGCATTTT
once	TRBJ2-1	-	TRBV5-1	CASSLAETMGNEQFF	TGCGCCAGCAGCTTGGCGGAGACAATGGGGAATGAGCAGTTCTTC
-	TRBJ2-7	TRBD2	TRBV28	CASALLGTSGSYEQYF	TGTGCCAGTGCTCTCCTCGGGACTAGCGGCTCCTACGAGCAGTACTTC
-	TRBJ1-2	TRBD1	TRBV29-1	CSVIPEQGSNYGYTF	TGCAGCGTTATCCCCGAACAGGGGTCTAACTATGGCTACACCTTC
-	TRBJ2-5	TRBD2	TRBV5-1	CASSFGLAGSQETQYF	TGCGCCAGCAGCTTCGGTCTAGCGGGCTCCCAAGAGACCCAGTACTTC
-	TRBJ2-3	-	TRBV28	CASTSGTDTQYF	TGTGCCAGCACTAGCGGCACAGATACGCAGTATTTT
-	TRBJ1-5	-	TRBV19	CASSIGFRGSNQPQHF	TGTGCCAGTAGTATCGGGTTTAGGGGTAGCAATCAGCCCCAGCATTTT
-	TRBJ2-3	-	TRBV6-7	CASSYLASTDTQYF	TGTGCCAGCAGTTACTTGGCTAGCACAGATACGCAGTATTTT
-	TRBJ1-2	TRBD1	TRBV6-1	CASSERGDRDGYTF	TGTGCCAGCAGTGAAAGGGGGGACAGGGATGGCTACACCTTC
-	TRBJ2-5	-	TRBV19	CASSMADWQTQYF	TGTGCCAGTAGTATGGCAGACTGGCAAACCCAGTACTTC
-	TRBJ2-3	TRBD2	TRBV18	CASSLRTSGSADTQYF	TGTGCCAGCTCACTAAGGACTAGCGGGAGCGCAGATACGCAGTATTTT
-	TRBJ1-2	-	TRBV6-1	CASSEAGRAGVGGYTF	TGTGCCAGCAGTGAAGCGGGCAGGGCAGGGGTCGGCGGCTACACCTTC
-	TRBJ2-7	TRBD2	TRBV5-1	CASSLGASGQYEQYF	TGCGCCAGCAGCTTGGGGGCTAGCGGGCAGTACGAGCAGTACTTC
once	TRBJ1-4	TRBD1	TRBV6-6	CASSYSTGGREKLFF	TGTGCCAGCAGTTACTCAACAGGGGGACGTGAAAAACTGTTTTTT
once	TRBJ1-2	-	TRBV30	CAWSVGYRAYGYTF	TGTGCCTGGAGTGTGGGCTACAGGGCCTATGGCTACACCTTC
-	TRBJ1-1	TRBD1	TRBV4-1	CASSTSKGQGAMNTEAFF	TGCGCCAGCAGCACCAGCAAGGGACAGGGGGCCATGAACACTGAAGCTTTCTTT
once	TRBJ1-4	-	TRBV5-1	CASSPQTVGEKLFF	TGCGCCAGCAGCCCTCAGACAGTTGGTGAAAAACTGTTTTTT
-	TRBJ1-1	-	TRBV21-1	CASSLDLTEAFF	TGTGCCAGCAGTCTCGACTTAACGGAAGCTTTCTTT
-	TRBJ2-5	-	TRBV11-3	CASSLQETQYF	TGTGCCAGCAGCTTACAAGAGACCCAGTACTTC
-	TRBJ2-7	-	TRBV5-1	CASSPGPGYEQYF	TGCGCCAGCAGCCCAGGACCGGGGTACGAGCAGTACTTC
-	TRBJ2-7	TRBD2	TRBV11-3	CASSLGLAGGTSGRGEQYF	TGTGCCAGCAGCTTAGGATTAGCTGGGGGGACTAGCGGGAGAGGCGAGCAGTACTTC
-	TRBJ2-1	-	TRBV6-1	CASREGTDNNEQFF	TGTGCCAGCAGGGAGGGGACAGACAACAATGAGCAGTTCTTC
-	TRBJ2-7	-	TRBV10-2	CASSQGGRLEQYF	TGCGCCAGCAGCCAGGGGGGGCGCTTAGAGCAGTACTTC
-	TRBJ2-1	-	TRBV18	CASSPPSGLLYNEQFF	TGTGCCAGCTCACCACCCAGCGGACTACTTTACAATGAGCAGTTCTTC
-	TRBJ2-1	TRBD2	TRBV19	CASENGRATNEQFF	TGTGCCAGTGAGAACGGGAGGGCCACCAATGAGCAGTTCTTC
-	TRBJ1-3	-	TRBV6-1	CASRIQGRTGNTIYF	TGTGCCAGCAGAATCCAGGGCCGAACTGGAAACACCATATATTTT
-	TRBJ1-6	-	TRBV27	CASSLSRQDNSPLHF	TGTGCCAGCAGTTTATCAAGGCAAGATAATTCACCCCTCCACTTT
-	TRBJ2-1	TRBD2	TRBV5-1	CASSLLLSGSDYNEQFF	TGCGCCAGCAGCCTACTACTTAGCGGGAGTGATTACAATGAGCAGTTCTTC
-	TRBJ2-1	-	TRBV11-2	CASSLDRVGREQFF	TGTGCCAGCAGCTTAGATCGGGTCGGTCGCGAGCAGTTCTTC
-	TRBJ1-2	-	TRBV6-1	CASRPGTDYGYTF	TGTGCCAGCAGACCCGGGACGGACTATGGCTACACCTTC
-	TRBJ1-2	-	TRBV29-1	CSALTRDLRTF	TGCAGCGCCCTAACCAGGGACCTCCGTACCTTC
-	TRBJ2-2	-	TRBV7-6	CASSPNTGELFF	TGTGCCAGCAGCCCTAACACCGGGGAGCTGTTTTTT